This T cell receptor beta chain was captured in a study of cytomegalovirus exposure and HLA in healthy donors. Amplification used 60 Vbeta primers and 13 Jbeta primers. TCRdb's copy holds only in-frame clones and misses some; the assay was immunoSEQ multiplex PCR. The table records roughly 190,000 clones, roughly 87% of them present only once. Germline V lookup: CDR1 SNHLY, CDR2 FYNNEI. CDR3 size: 14 residues. With 2 bases clipped from V and 6 bases from J, the junction kept 5 bases outside the gene matches. The chain links TRBV2 to TRBJ1-1; 8 bases align to TRBD1. The specimen was PBMCs. The source of this sequence is a boy aged 2 to 9 in good health and CMV-seronegative. The CDR3 nucleotides read TGTGCCAGCAGTGAACAGGGGGCGAGGGCTGAAGCTTTCTTT. Amino acids: CASSEQGARAEAFF.